This T cell receptor (beta chain) was obtained from a study of radiation and T cells in renal cell carcinoma. This table comes from immunoSEQ multiplex PCR, and its TCRdb copy is limited to in-frame clones, with some not included. This repertoire shows around 9,200 clones, roughly three fifths found once; its top ten account for around 21%. As to treatment: 15 Gy SBRT to primary tumor, nephrectomy 4 weeks later. CDR1 is SGHRS, CDR2 YFSETQ, per germline. V lost 5 bases and J lost 2, with 17 bases in between. The CDR3 is made up of 15 amino acids. J is TRBJ2-7 and V is TRBV5-1; D possibly corresponds to TRBD2 (7 bases). Material: tumor tissue, obtained from a patient whose treatment included radiotherapy and nephrectomy. This receptor was identified in a man aged 60-69 years with renal cell carcinoma. The DNA of the CDR3 is TGCGCCAGCAGTCTTTCGGGGGGCAATACCTACGAGCAGTACTTC. It codes for CASSLSGGNTYEQYF.